Many counts were recorded for the clone carrying this TCR beta chain. Its antigen is currently unknown. This record belongs to a study of T cells in Graves' hyperthyroidism and ophthalmopathy. Findings and limits, study-wide: Ophthalmopathy stood apart from stable hyperthyroidism in a 13 V-J model.

The CDR3 sequence is 12 residues long. The V gene's germline CDR1 is SGHAT and CDR2 FQNNGV. V lost 5 bases and J lost 6, with 10 bases in between. The investigators amplified TCR beta CDR3 regions from RNA transcripts. Using the HTBI primer set, a first-round RT-PCR was run on the TCR CDR3. Using its own MiXCR run on the multiplex PCR reads, TCRdb lists one record per CDR3 protein. This table holds some 180,000 distinct CDR3 sequences, about 15% found once. The receptor was isolated from a woman aged 45-59 years with Graves' hyperthyroidism. The source material was blood. This chain joins TRBV11-2 and TRBJ2-5, with D uncertain. The CDR3 nucleotides read TGTGCCAGCAGCATTGATACGAAGACCCAGTACTTC. Its translation: CASSIDTKTQYF.